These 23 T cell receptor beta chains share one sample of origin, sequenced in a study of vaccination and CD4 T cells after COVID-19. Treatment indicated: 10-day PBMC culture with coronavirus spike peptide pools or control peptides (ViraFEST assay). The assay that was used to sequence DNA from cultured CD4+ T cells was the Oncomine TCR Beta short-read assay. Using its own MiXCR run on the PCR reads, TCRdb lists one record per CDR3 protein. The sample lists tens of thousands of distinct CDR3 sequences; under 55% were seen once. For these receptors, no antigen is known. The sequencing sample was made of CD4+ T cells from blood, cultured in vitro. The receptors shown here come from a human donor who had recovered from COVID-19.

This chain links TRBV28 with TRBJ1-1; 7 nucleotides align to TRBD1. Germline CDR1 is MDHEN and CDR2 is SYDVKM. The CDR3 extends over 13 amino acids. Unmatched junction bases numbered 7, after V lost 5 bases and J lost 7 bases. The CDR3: CASSGGTVSEAFF. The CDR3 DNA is TGTGCCAGCAGTGGGGGGACAGTGAGTGAAGCTTTCTTT. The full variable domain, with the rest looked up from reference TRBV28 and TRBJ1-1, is DVKVTQSSRYLVKRTGEKVFLECVQDMDHENMFWYRQDPGLGLRLIYFSYDVKMKEKGDIPEGYSVSREKKERFSLILESASTNQTSMYLCASSGGTVSEAFFGQGTRLTVV.

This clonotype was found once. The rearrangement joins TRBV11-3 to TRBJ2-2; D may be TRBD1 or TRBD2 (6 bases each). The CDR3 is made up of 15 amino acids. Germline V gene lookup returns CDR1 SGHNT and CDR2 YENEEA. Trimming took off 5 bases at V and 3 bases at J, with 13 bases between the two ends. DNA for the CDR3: TGTGCCAGCAGCCCTTGGAGGGGGGACACCGGGGAGCTGTTTTTT. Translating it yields CASSPWRGDTGELFF.

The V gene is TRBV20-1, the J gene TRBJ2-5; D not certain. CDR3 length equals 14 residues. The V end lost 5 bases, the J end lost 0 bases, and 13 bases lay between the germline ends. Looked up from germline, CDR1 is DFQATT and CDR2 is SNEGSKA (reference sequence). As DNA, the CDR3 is TGCAGTGCTCAGGTTTACGGACACCAAGAGACCCAGTACTTC. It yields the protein CSAQVYGHQETQYF.

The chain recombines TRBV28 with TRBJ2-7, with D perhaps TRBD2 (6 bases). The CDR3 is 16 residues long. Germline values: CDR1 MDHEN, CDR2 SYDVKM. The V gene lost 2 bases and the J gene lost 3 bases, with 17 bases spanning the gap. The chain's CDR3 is CASSLTPQGGNYEQYF. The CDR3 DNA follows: TGTGCCAGCAGTTTAACCCCCCAGGGCGGGAACTACGAGCAGTACTTC.

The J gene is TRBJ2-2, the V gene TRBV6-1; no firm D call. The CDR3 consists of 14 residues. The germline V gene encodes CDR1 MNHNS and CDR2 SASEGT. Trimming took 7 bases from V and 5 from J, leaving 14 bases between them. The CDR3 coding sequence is TGTGCCAGCAAGGCCCCCCTTGGTACCGGGGAGCTGTTTTTT. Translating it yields CASKAPLGTGELFF.

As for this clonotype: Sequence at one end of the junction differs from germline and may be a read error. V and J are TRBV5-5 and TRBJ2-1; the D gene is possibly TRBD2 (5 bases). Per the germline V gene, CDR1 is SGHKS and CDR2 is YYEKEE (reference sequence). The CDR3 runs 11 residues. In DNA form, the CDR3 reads TGTGCCAGCAGCTTGGATGGAGGTCAGGTATTC. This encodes CASSLDGGQVF.

The CDR3 protein is CASSRQGLYSNQPQHF. CDR3 DNA sequence: TGTGCCAGCAGCCGACAGGGCCTCTATAGCAATCAGCCCCAGCATTTT. The chain links TRBV28 to TRBJ1-5; TRBD1 agrees at 7 bases. CDR3 length equals 16 residues. The V gene's germline CDR1 is MDHEN and CDR2 SYDVKM. V lost 6 bases, J lost 0 bases, and 8 bases stayed unmatched.

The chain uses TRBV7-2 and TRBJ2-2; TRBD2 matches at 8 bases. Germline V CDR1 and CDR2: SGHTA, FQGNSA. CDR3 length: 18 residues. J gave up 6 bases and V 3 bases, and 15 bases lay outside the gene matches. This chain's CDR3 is CASSFGRRGGNLAGELFF. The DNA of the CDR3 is TGTGCCAGCAGCTTCGGAAGACGGGGGGGAAACCTTGCCGGGGAGCTGTTTTTT.

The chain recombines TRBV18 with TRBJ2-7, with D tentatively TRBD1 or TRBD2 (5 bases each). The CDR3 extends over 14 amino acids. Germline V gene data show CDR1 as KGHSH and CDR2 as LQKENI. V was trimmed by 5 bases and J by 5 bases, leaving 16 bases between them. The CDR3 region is CASSNNRDVNEQYF. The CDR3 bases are TGTGCCAGCTCAAACAACCGGGACGTGAACGAGCAGTACTTC.

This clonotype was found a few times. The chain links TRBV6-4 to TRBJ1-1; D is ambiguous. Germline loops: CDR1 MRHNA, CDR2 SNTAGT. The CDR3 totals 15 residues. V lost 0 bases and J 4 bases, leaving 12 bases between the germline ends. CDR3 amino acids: CASSDSFGSPTEAFF. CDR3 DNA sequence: TGTGCCAGCAGTGACTCTTTCGGATCCCCCACTGAAGCTTTCTTT.

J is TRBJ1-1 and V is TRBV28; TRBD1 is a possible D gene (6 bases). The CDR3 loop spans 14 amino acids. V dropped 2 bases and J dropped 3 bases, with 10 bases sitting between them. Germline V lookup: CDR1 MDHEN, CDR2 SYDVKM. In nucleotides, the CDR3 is TGTGCCAGCAGTTTACGGGGGCGGGACACTGAAGCTTTCTTT. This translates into CASSLRGRDTEAFF.

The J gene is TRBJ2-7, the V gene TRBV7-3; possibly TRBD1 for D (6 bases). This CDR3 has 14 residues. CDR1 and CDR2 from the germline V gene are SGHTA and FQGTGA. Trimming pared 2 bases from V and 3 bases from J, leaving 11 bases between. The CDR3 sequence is CASSLGGSYYEQYF. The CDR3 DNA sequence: TGTGCCAGCAGCTTAGGGGGCAGTTACTACGAGCAGTACTTC.

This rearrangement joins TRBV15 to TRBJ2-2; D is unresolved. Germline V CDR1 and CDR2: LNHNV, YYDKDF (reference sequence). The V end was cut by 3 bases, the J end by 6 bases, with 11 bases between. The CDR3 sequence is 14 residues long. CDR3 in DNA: TGTGCCACCAGCAGCCAAAAGCTAGCCGGGGAGCTGTTTTTT. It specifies CATSSQKLAGELFF.

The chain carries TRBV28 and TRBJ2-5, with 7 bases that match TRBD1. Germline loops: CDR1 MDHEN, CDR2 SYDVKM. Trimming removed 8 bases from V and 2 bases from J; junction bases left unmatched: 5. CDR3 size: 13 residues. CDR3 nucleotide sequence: TGTGCCAGCCTACAGACAGGGCAAGAGACCCAGTACTTC. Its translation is CASLQTGQETQYF.

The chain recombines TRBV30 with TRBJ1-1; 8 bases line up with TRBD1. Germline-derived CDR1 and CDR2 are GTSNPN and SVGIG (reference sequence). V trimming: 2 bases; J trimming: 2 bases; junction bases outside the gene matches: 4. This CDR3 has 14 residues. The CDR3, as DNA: TGTGCCTGGAGTCGGACAGGGAAAAACACTGAAGCTTTCTTT. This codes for CAWSRTGKNTEAFF.

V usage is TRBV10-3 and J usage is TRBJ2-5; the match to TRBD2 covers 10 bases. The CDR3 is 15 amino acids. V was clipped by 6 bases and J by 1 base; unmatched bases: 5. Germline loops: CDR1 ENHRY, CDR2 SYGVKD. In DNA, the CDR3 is TGTGCCATCAGGGGGGGACTAGCGTTCCAAGAGACCCAGTACTTC. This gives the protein CAIRGGLAFQETQYF.

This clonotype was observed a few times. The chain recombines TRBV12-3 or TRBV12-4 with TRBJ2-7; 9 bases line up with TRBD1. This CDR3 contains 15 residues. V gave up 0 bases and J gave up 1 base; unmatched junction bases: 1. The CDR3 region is CASSLATGGSYEQYF. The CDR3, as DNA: TGTGCCAGCAGTTTAGCGACAGGGGGGTCCTACGAGCAGTACTTC.

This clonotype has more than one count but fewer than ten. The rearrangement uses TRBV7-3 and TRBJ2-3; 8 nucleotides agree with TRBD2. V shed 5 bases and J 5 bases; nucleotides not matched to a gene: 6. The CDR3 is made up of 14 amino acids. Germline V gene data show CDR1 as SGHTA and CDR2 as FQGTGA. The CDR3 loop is CASSHGTRGDTQYF. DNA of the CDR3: TGTGCCAGCAGCCACGGGACTAGGGGAGATACGCAGTATTTT.

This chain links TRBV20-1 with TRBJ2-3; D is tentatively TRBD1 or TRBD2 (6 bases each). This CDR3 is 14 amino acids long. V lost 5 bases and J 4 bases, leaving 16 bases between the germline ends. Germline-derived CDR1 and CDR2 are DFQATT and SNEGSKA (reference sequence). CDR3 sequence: CSAGPAEGADTQYF. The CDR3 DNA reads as TGCAGTGCTGGGCCAGCGGAGGGGGCAGATACGCAGTATTTT.

The CDR3 DNA sequence: TGCAGTGCTAGTATCCAGCGGGAGTTAGATACGCAGTATTTT. Translated: CSASIQRELDTQYF. J is TRBJ2-3 and V is TRBV20-1; 8 bases match TRBD2. The CDR3 runs 14 residues. Germline loops: CDR1 DFQATT, CDR2 SNEGSKA (reference sequence). After removal of 3 bases from V and 5 bases from J, the junction contained 7 bases not matched to a gene.

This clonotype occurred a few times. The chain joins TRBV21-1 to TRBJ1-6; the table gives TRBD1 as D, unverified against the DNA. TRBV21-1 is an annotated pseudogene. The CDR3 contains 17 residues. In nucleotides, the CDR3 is TGTGCCAGCAGCAAAGGGAAACAGGGGCCCCAAAATTCACCCCTCCACTTT. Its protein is CASSKGKQGPQNSPLHF.

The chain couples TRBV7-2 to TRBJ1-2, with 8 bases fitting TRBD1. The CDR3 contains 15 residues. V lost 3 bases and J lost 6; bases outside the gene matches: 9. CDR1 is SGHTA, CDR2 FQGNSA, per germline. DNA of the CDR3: TGTGCCAGCAGCTTTCTCTCAGGGGGCTGGGATGGCTACACCTTC. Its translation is CASSFLSGGWDGYTF.

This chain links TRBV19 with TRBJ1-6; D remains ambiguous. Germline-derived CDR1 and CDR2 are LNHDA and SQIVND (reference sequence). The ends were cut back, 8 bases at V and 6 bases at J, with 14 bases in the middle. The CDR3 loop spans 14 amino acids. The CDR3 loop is CASSPGGSNSPLHF. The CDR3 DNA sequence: TGTGCCAGTTCCCCAGGAGGGAGTAATTCACCCCTCCACTTT.